The clone carrying this TCR beta chain was counted ten times or more. Its cognate antigen is unknown. The data originate from a study of early T cells in non-severe SARS-CoV-2 infection. Whole-study context: From unsorted whole blood, bulk RNA was sequenced, and the chains remained unpaired. Study results and caveats: Missing private and CD4 specificities, VDJdb matching favored anti-spike CD8 responses.

Trimming stripped 7 bases from V and 6 bases from J, with 16 bases between. The CDR3 loop spans 15 amino acids. From germline, CDR1 is SNHLY and CDR2 FYNNEI. Tagging with unique molecular identifiers was applied to individual cDNA molecules. MiXCR, run by TCRdb on the 5' RACE reads, gives a single entry per CDR3 protein. The sample yields some 98,000 distinct CDR3 sequences, approximately 11% seen once. The rearrangement links TRBV2 to TRBJ1-6; D gene uncertain. Source material: whole blood. This clonotype was obtained from an adult who was a healthcare worker with PCR-confirmed SARS-CoV-2 infection or an uninfected control (not recorded which). The CDR3 region has the DNA TGTGCCAGCACATCTCTGGAGGGCCTTAATTCACCCCTCCACTTT. This encodes CASTSLEGLNSPLHF.